What follows are 25 T cell receptor beta chains derived from one specimen sequenced in a study of T cells after yellow fever vaccination. TCRdb called the 5' RACE reads again in MiXCR, with one record for every CDR3 protein. The sample has 550,000 or so distinct CDR3 sequences, less than 20% seen once. The material sequenced was PBMCs, taken 15 days after the yellow fever booster vaccination. These TCRs come from a man aged 30-40 years who received the YFV17D yellow fever vaccine.

This clonotype occurred a few times. This chain uses TRBV5-6 with TRBJ2-1; D gene unclear. Looked up from germline, CDR1 is SGHDT and CDR2 is YYEEEE. V was pared by 2 bases and J by 6 bases, with 9 bases between. This CDR3 spans 13 amino acids. In DNA, the CDR3 is TGTGCCAGCAGCTTTCGAACCGGCAATGAGCAGTTCTTC. It is translated as CASSFRTGNEQFF.

This clonotype occurred a few times. CDR3 in amino acids: CASSYGQGGTDPQHF. Written as DNA, the CDR3 is TGTGCCAGCAGTTACGGGCAAGGTGGGACGGATCCCCAGCATTTT. This sequence joins TRBV6-5 and TRBJ1-5, with TRBD1 as a possible D gene (5 bases). The CDR3 totals 15 residues. Between the trimmed V and J ends, which lost 2 bases and 10 bases, there was a span of 18 bases. CDR1 and CDR2 (germline): MNHEY, SVGAGI.

This clonotype has more than one count but fewer than ten. This chain joins TRBV18 and TRBJ2-7; D remains unclear. CDR3 length: 15 amino acids. Germline values: CDR1 KGHSH, CDR2 LQKENI. The V gene lost 5 bases and the J gene lost 3 bases, with 17 bases spanning the gap. This CDR3 reads CASSTGLVEYYEQYF. CDR3 bases: TGTGCCAGCTCAACCGGGCTAGTAGAGTACTACGAGCAGTACTTC.

By share, this clonotype counts as medium-sized (0.01 to 0.1%). At one boundary the junction diverges from the germline segment, which might be a read error. The V gene is TRBV7-7, the J gene TRBJ2-1, with D unclear. Germline CDR1 reads SSHAT; CDR2 reads FNYEAQ (reference sequence). This CDR3 has 13 amino acids. This CDR3 reads CASSYDPYNEQFF. CDR3 sequence (DNA): TGTGCTAGCAGCTACGATCCGTACAATGAGCAGTTCTTC.

The chain has TRBV6-1 and TRBJ2-1; a possible D gene is TRBD2 (5 bases). Germline V lookup: CDR1 MNHNS, CDR2 SASEGT. Trimming took off 6 bases at V and 9 bases at J, with 18 bases between the two ends. The CDR3 covers 14 residues. The CDR3 reads CASSRDSGTGEQFF. In nucleotides, the CDR3 is TGTGCCAGCAGCCGAGACTCGGGAACGGGTGAGCAGTTCTTC.

The table lists this clonotype with a few counts. The chain carries TRBV9 and TRBJ2-7; 9 bases fit TRBD1. Per the germline V gene, CDR1 is SGDLS and CDR2 is YYNGEE. Unmatched junction bases numbered 8, after V lost 4 bases and J lost 6 bases. CDR3 length: 14 residues. CDR3 residues: CASSTGQGISEQYF. The CDR3 coding sequence is TGTGCCAGCAGCACGGGACAGGGCATTTCCGAGCAGTACTTC.

This clonotype was found a few times. The V gene is TRBV30, the J gene TRBJ2-1; weak D call: TRBD1 (5 bases). The germline CDR1 and CDR2 sequences are GTSNPN and SVGIG (reference sequence). The CDR3 consists of 15 residues. The germline V and J ends were trimmed by 5 bases and 10 bases, with 24 bases remaining between them. CDR3 loop: CAWHQVGEWGSEQFF. CDR3 coding DNA: TGTGCCTGGCACCAGGTAGGAGAGTGGGGCAGCGAGCAGTTCTTC.

This clonotype was counted a few times. V usage is TRBV30 and J usage is TRBJ1-5; D is possibly TRBD1 (6 bases). CDR1 is GTSNPN and CDR2 is SVGIG in the germline V gene (reference sequence). Trimming pared 2 bases from V and 6 bases from J, leaving 11 bases between. The CDR3 has 13 residues. The CDR3, as DNA: TGTGCCTGGAGTACAGGGATGGTTCAGCCCCAGCATTTT. Translating gives CAWSTGMVQPQHF.

This chain connects TRBV4-1 to TRBJ2-5; no clear D. Germline CDR1 and CDR2: MGHRA and YSYEKL. CDR3 length: 12 residues. The V end was cut by 3 bases, the J end by 7 bases, with 9 bases between. CDR3: CASSQEIGTQYF. As DNA, the CDR3 is TGCGCCAGCAGCCAGGAAATTGGGACCCAGTACTTC.

The sample holds a few counts of this clonotype. This chain joins TRBV10-3 and TRBJ2-7; TRBD1 matches at 7 bases. Germline CDR1 reads ENHRY; CDR2 reads SYGVKD. Losses at the gene ends were 2 bases for V and 0 bases for J; bases not matched to a gene: 1. CDR3 length: 14 amino acids. This chain's CDR3 is CAISEGTVSYEQYF. The CDR3 coding sequence is TGTGCCATCAGTGAGGGGACAGTCTCCTACGAGCAGTACTTC.

This clonotype was counted a few times. The chain carries TRBV29-1 and TRBJ2-6; D not certain. Trimming removed 7 bases from V and 0 bases from J, with 10 bases in between. This CDR3 has 14 amino acids. Germline CDR1 SQVTM, CDR2 ANQGSEA. In DNA, the CDR3 is TGCAGCGCAAAATCGGGCTCTGGGGCCAACGTCCTGACTTTC. This sequence encodes CSAKSGSGANVLTF.

This sequence joins TRBV28 and TRBJ2-5; D is undetermined. Germline assignment: CDR1 MDHEN and CDR2 SYDVKM. V was trimmed by 3 bases and J by 2 bases, leaving 10 bases between them. The CDR3 contains 14 residues. The CDR3 region has the DNA TGTGCCAGCAGTTTTCCCTCGCTTCAAGAGACCCAGTACTTC. Translating gives CASSFPSLQETQYF. The whole variable domain, remainder taken from reference TRBV28 and TRBJ2-5, is DVKVTQSSRYLVKRTGEKVFLECVQDMDHENMFWYRQDPGLGLRLIYFSYDVKMKEKGDIPEGYSVSREKKERFSLILESASTNQTSMYLCASSFPSLQETQYFGPGTRLLVL.

In nucleotides, the CDR3 is TGTGCCAGAACAGCGGGGAATACGCAGTATTTT. This encodes CARTAGNTQYF. The gene calls are TRBV7-9 and TRBJ2-3; 7 bases align to TRBD2. After removal of 9 bases from V and 7 bases from J, the junction contained 4 bases not matched to a gene. The CDR3 is made up of 11 amino acids. Germline CDR1 is SEHNR and CDR2 is FQNEAQ (reference sequence).

This clonotype is a singleton in its sample. The chain recombines TRBV20-1 with TRBJ2-3; 11 nucleotides line up with TRBD2. The V segment lost 4 bases and the J segment 2 bases; nucleotides outside the gene matches: 11. Germline lookup yields CDR1 DFQATT and CDR2 SNEGSKA (reference sequence). The CDR3 covers 17 residues. The CDR3: CSATPIAGGPTTDTQYF. In DNA form, the CDR3 reads TGCAGTGCTACCCCCATAGCGGGAGGGCCCACCACAGATACGCAGTATTTT.

The rearrangement joins TRBV15 to TRBJ2-7; unclear D gene. The ends were cut back, 0 bases at V and 10 bases at J, with 13 bases in the middle. The CDR3 extends over 13 amino acids. The germline gives CDR1 LNHNV, CDR2 YYDKDF (reference sequence). The CDR3 coding sequence is TGTGCCACCAGCAGAGAAGCCCTATCTCCTCAGTACTTC. It specifies CATSREALSPQYF.

This clonotype showed up just a few times. The chain recombines TRBV7-2 with TRBJ1-6; a weak D match, TRBD1 (6 bases). Deletions cut 1 base from V and 6 bases from J, with 13 bases between. This CDR3 region has 16 residues. Germline V lookup: CDR1 SGHTA, CDR2 FQGNSA. DNA of the CDR3: TGTGCCAGCAGCTTAGGGACGGGGGCTAGTAATTCACCCCTCCACTTT. Its translation: CASSLGTGASNSPLHF.

The table lists this clonotype with a few counts. This chain links TRBV20-1 with TRBJ2-5; tentatively, D is TRBD1 (6 bases). Germline loops: CDR1 DFQATT, CDR2 SNEGSKA (reference sequence). The CDR3 has 17 amino acids. Deletions cut 3 bases from V and 0 bases from J, with 20 bases between. For the CDR3, the DNA is TGCAGTGCTAGCGGACTCAAAAAGGGGGTTTACCAAGAGACCCAGTACTTC. It translates to CSASGLKKGVYQETQYF.

This chain uses TRBV3-1 with TRBJ2-1, with 9 bases lining up with TRBD2. Germline V gene data show CDR1 as LGHDT and CDR2 as YNNKEL (reference sequence). The V gene end was trimmed by 4 bases and the J gene end by 9 bases; junction bases not matched to a gene: 10. The CDR3 has 15 amino acids. CDR3 DNA: TGTGCCAGCAGCCCCCCGCCCAGCGGGAGGAGTGAGCAGTTCTTC. Translated, it gives CASSPPPSGRSEQFF.

The chain has TRBV20-1 and TRBJ2-1; D is ambiguous. CDR1 is DFQATT and CDR2 is SNEGSKA in the germline V gene (reference sequence). Trimming removed 3 bases from V and 8 bases from J, with 8 bases in between. There are 11 residues in the CDR3. CDR3 DNA sequence: TGCAGTGCTAGCTTCTTAGATGAGCAGTTCTTC. Translated, it gives CSASFLDEQFF.

This chain uses TRBV6-1 with TRBJ2-1; 9 bases line up with TRBD1. The germline V gene has CDR1 MNHNS and CDR2 SASEGT. J lost 2 bases, V lost 6 bases, and 8 bases had no gene match. This CDR3 is built from 16 residues. This chain's CDR3 is CASRDGTGWAYNEQFF. The CDR3 DNA reads TGTGCCAGCAGGGACGGGACAGGGTGGGCCTACAATGAGCAGTTCTTC.

The genes are TRBV5-1 and TRBJ2-3, with D maybe TRBD2 (6 bases). The V gene lost 2 bases and the J gene lost 0 bases, with 16 bases spanning the gap. The germline CDR1 and CDR2 sequences are SGHRS and YFSETQ. CDR3 length: 17 residues. In DNA, the CDR3 is TGCGCCAGCAGCTTTCCCACTATAGCGGCTAGCACAGATACGCAGTATTTT. The encoded protein is CASSFPTIAASTDTQYF.

This chain joins TRBV7-9 and TRBJ2-1, with TRBD2 matching over 12 bases. Unmatched junction bases numbered 6, after V lost 7 bases and J lost 5 bases. This CDR3 contains 15 residues. CDR1 is SEHNR and CDR2 is FQNEAQ in the germline V gene (reference sequence). CDR3 sequence: CASTPTSGGDNEQFF. CDR3 DNA sequence: TGTGCCAGCACCCCGACTAGCGGGGGAGACAATGAGCAGTTCTTC.

The CDR3 DNA is TGTGCCAGCAGTTACGATTGGGCTTCCTACAATGAGCAGTTCTTC. This sequence encodes CASSYDWASYNEQFF. V is TRBV6-5 and J is TRBJ2-1; D is ambiguous. Trimming took 2 bases from V and 1 from J, leaving 9 bases between them. The CDR3 totals 15 residues. Germline loops: CDR1 MNHEY, CDR2 SVGAGI.

The chain joins TRBV12-3 or TRBV12-4 to TRBJ2-1; tentatively, D is TRBD2 (5 bases). V dropped 5 bases and J dropped 5 bases, with 13 bases sitting between them. This CDR3 has 14 amino acids. CDR3 nucleotides: TGTGCCAGCAGTGGACGGAGGCGGGACAATGAGCAGTTCTTC. As protein: CASSGRRRDNEQFF.

This clonotype has just a few counts. This chain connects TRBV28 to TRBJ2-7; 10 nucleotides match TRBD1. CDR3 size: 14 residues. The germline CDR1 and CDR2 sequences are MDHEN and SYDVKM. Unmatched junction bases numbered 6, after V lost 3 bases and J lost 7 bases. The CDR3 protein is CASSLGQGMREQYF. The CDR3, as DNA: TGTGCCAGCAGTTTGGGACAGGGGATGAGGGAGCAGTACTTC.